This T cell receptor beta chain appears in the sequencing data of a study of technical replicates of blood from several donors. V trimming: 0 bases; J trimming: 3 bases; junction bases outside the gene matches: 5. Germline V gives CDR1 GTSNPN, CDR2 SVGIG (reference sequence). This CDR3 is 16 amino acids long. The table came from immunoSEQ multiplex PCR; TCRdb's copy has only in-frame clones and leaves some out. The repertoire consists of 45,000 to 60,000 clones, with about 96% occurring once and the leading ten covering 0.39%. The origin of this receptor is a human donor in good health. The chain combines TRBV30 with TRBJ2-1; 10 nucleotides line up with TRBD1. The sample taken for sequencing was T cells isolated from PBMCs. The CDR3 sequence is CAWSVLGTGVYNEQFF. For the CDR3, the DNA is TGTGCCTGGAGTGTATTGGGGACAGGGGTCTACAATGAGCAGTTCTTC.